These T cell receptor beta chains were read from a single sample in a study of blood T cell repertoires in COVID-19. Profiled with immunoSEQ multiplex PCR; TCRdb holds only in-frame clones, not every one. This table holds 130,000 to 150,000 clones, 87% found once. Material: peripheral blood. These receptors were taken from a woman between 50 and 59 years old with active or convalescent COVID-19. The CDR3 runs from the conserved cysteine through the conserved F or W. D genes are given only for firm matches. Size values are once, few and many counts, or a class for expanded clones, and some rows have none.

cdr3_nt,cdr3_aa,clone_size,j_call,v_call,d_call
TGTGCCTGGAGTGTGGTCCGTGGGGGGGGTCAGTACTTC,CAWSVVRGGGQYF,once,TRBJ2-4,TRBV30,TRBD2
TGTGCCAGCAGTTACCTTAGAGCTTACGAGCAGTACTTC,CASSYLRAYEQYF,.,TRBJ2-7,TRBV6-2/TRBV6-3,.
TGTGCCAGCAGCTTATGGGGGGACACAGATACGCAGTATTTT,CASSLWGDTDTQYF,.,TRBJ2-3,TRBV11-2,.
TGTGCCAGCAGCCCTAGCGGTCGCCTTGAGGGGGATGAGCAGTTCTTC,CASSPSGRLEGDEQFF,.,TRBJ2-1,TRBV28,.
TGTGCCAGCAAGACTAGCGGGAACTCCTACGAGCAGTACTTC,CASKTSGNSYEQYF,.,TRBJ2-7,TRBV7-3,TRBD2
TGCGCCAGCAGCCAGGAAATTATCGTAGCGGACCCGAGCTCCTACGAGCAGTACTTC,CASSQEIIVADPSSYEQYF,.,TRBJ2-7,TRBV4-3,.
TGTGCCAGCAGCTTGGCCTTTTATGGGACAGGGGGCTCTGAAGCTTTCTTT,CASSLAFYGTGGSEAFF,.,TRBJ1-1,TRBV5-5,TRBD1
TGCGCCAGCAGCCTTGGACTAGCGGGAGAGGGGCATGAGCAGTTCTTC,CASSLGLAGEGHEQFF,.,TRBJ2-1,TRBV5-1,TRBD2
TGTGCCAGCTCACCAGCCCCGGGACAGGGGCGCCGCAATCAGCCCCAGCATTTT,CASSPAPGQGRRNQPQHF,.,TRBJ1-5,TRBV18,TRBD1
TGTGCCAGCAGCCAAGCGGGTAGCGCCAACACCGGGGAGCTGTTTTTT,CASSQAGSANTGELFF,once,TRBJ2-2,TRBV4-2,.
TGTGCCATCAGTGAGTCGGCTGGGCTCCAGGGCTACACCTTC,CAISESAGLQGYTF,.,TRBJ1-2,TRBV10-3,.
TGTGCCACCAGCAGAGATCGAACAGGGGGGATAAACGAAGCTTTCTTT,CATSRDRTGGINEAFF,.,TRBJ1-1,TRBV15,TRBD1
TGTGCCAGCAGCTCGTTTGACAGGGGGGATCAGCCCCAGCATTTT,CASSSFDRGDQPQHF,.,TRBJ1-5,TRBV7-9,TRBD1
TGTGCCAGTAGTATTTCTACTTACTTCAATGAGCAGTTCTTC,CASSISTYFNEQFF,.,TRBJ2-1,TRBV19,.
TGTGCCAGCAGCCAAGGGGGCAGAACCGAGCAGTACTTC,CASSQGGRTEQYF,.,TRBJ2-7,TRBV14,.
TGTGCCAGCAGTTTCGGAGACAGGGGCACTTTGAACACTGAAGCTTTCTTT,CASSFGDRGTLNTEAFF,once,TRBJ1-1,TRBV6-2/TRBV6-3,TRBD1
TGTGCCTGGAGGGGCGGGCTCCCCACAGATACGCAGTATTTT,CAWRGGLPTDTQYF,.,TRBJ2-3,TRBV30,.
TGTGCCAGCAGTGAGGAGGAGGTGTTGTGGATCTACGAGCAGTACTTC,CASSEEEVLWIYEQYF,.,TRBJ2-7,TRBV6-1,.
TGTGCCACCTCAAGCGGACAGGGGAACGAGCAGTACTTC,CATSSGQGNEQYF,.,TRBJ2-7,TRBV7-9,TRBD1
TGTGCCAGCAGCTCCACTCGGGGGGGGGACTCCTACGAGCAGTACTTC,CASSSTRGGDSYEQYF,.,TRBJ2-7,TRBV7-9,TRBD2